The rows below give T cell receptor beta chains drawn from one sample of a study of neurological immune-mediated disorders. TCRdb analysed the 5' RACE reads with MiXCR anew, one entry per CDR3 protein. Among roughly 62,000 distinct CDR3 sequences listed, around 4.8% were seen once. The sample comprised PBMCs. The receptors derive from a woman aged 45-65 years with multiple sclerosis. Both conserved end residues are part of each CDR3. A D gene is named only where the DNA matches it firmly. Only part of the rows carry a size: once, few, many, or a class if the clone is expanded.

size,V,D,J,DNA,CDR3
-,TRBV5-1,-,TRBJ1-1,TGCGCCAGCAGCTTGGTTCTTGAGAACACTGAAGCTTTCTTT,CASSLVLENTEAFF
many,TRBV12-3/TRBV12-4,TRBD1,TRBJ1-2,TGTGCCAGCATTCGCGGACAGGGCGATCAGGGCTACACCTTC,CASIRGQGDQGYTF
many,TRBV5-1,-,TRBJ1-5,TGCGCCAGCAGCCCCCGACCCGGGCAGCCCCAGCATTTT,CASSPRPGQPQHF
many,TRBV5-1,-,TRBJ1-2,TGCGCCAGCAGCTTGGCGGGACAAAACTATGGCTACACCTTC,CASSLAGQNYGYTF
many,TRBV7-9,-,TRBJ1-4,TGTGCCAGCAGCTTAGCCGAAGGAGAAAAACTGTTTTTT,CASSLAEGEKLFF
many,TRBV7-2,-,TRBJ1-2,TGTGCCAGCAGCTTAATGGGGGGCTTTCTCGACTCTAGTGGCTACACCTTC,CASSLMGGFLDSSGYTF
many,TRBV7-7,-,TRBJ2-2,TGTGCTAGCAGCTTAGGGGGTAATCTCCCCGGGGAGCTGTTTTTT,CASSLGGNLPGELFF
many,TRBV15,-,TRBJ1-2,TGTGCCACAGGGGACGGCGACTATGGCTACACCTTC,CATGDGDYGYTF
many,TRBV7-8,TRBD1,TRBJ2-7,TGTGCCAGCAGCATTACCGGGACAGGGAATTACGAGCAGTACTTC,CASSITGTGNYEQYF
few,TRBV6-6,TRBD1,TRBJ1-2,TGTGCCAGCAGCAAACAGGGGGCCGGAAGCCGATATGGCTACACCTTC,CASSKQGAGSRYGYTF
many,TRBV5-1,TRBD2,TRBJ2-3,TGCGCCAGCAGCTACTTCGGAGCGGGGGGCACAGATACGCAGTATTTT,CASSYFGAGGTDTQYF
many,TRBV20-1,-,TRBJ2-5,TGCAGTGCTAGGGGGGCGATGGCCGGCCAAGAGACCCAGTACTTC,CSARGAMAGQETQYF
many,TRBV6-5,-,TRBJ2-5,TGTGCCAGCAGTTACTCTCCAGCGGGTCCACAAGAGACCCAGTACTTC,CASSYSPAGPQETQYF
many,TRBV4-2,-,TRBJ2-7,TGTGCCAGCAGCCAACAAGACTCGACCTACGAGCAGTACTTC,CASSQQDSTYEQYF
many,TRBV5-1,-,TRBJ1-4,TGCGCCAGCAGCAGTGGTGGGGCAGGGGTTAATGAAAAACTGTTTTTT,CASSSGGAGVNEKLFF
few,TRBV6-2/TRBV6-3,TRBD1,TRBJ1-5,TGTGCCAGCAGGAAAGGGACAGCCGAATCGGCCCAGAATTTT,CASRKGTAESAQNF
many,TRBV5-1,-,TRBJ2-2,TGCGCCAGCAGCTTGGCTGGGACGGTGGGAACCGGGGAGCTGTTTTTT,CASSLAGTVGTGELFF
many,TRBV12-3/TRBV12-4,TRBD2,TRBJ2-2,TGTGCCAGCAGTTTCCTCGGGGGGTGGCTGTTTTTT,CASSFLGGWLFF
once,TRBV18,-,TRBJ2-7,TGTGCCAGCTCAACTACCTACGAGCAGTACTTC,CASSTTYEQYF
many,TRBV5-1,TRBD1,TRBJ2-5,TGCGCCAGCAGCAACCGACAGGGTCCACAAGAGACCCAGTACTTC,CASSNRQGPQETQYF
many,TRBV20-1,TRBD1,TRBJ1-1,TGCGCGGGGACAGATTACACTGAAGCTTTCTTT,CAGTDYTEAFF
many,TRBV12-3/TRBV12-4,-,TRBJ2-2,TGTGCCAGCAGTTTACACACCGGGGAGCTGTTTTTT,CASSLHTGELFF
-,TRBV7-3,TRBD2,TRBJ2-3,TGTGCCAGCAGCTTATCACGCCTGACTAGCGGGGTCACAGATACGCAGTATTTT,CASSLSRLTSGVTDTQYF
many,TRBV12-3/TRBV12-4,TRBD2,TRBJ2-3,TGTGCCAGCAGTTGGCTAGCGGGGGCCCTCTCGGATACGCAGTATTTT,CASSWLAGALSDTQYF
many,TRBV5-1,TRBD1,TRBJ2-1,TGCGCCAGCAGCTTGGGCCGGGACAGGGGGAGGTTCAATGAGCAGTTCTTC,CASSLGRDRGRFNEQFF
many,TRBV7-2,-,TRBJ2-1,TGTGCCAGCAGCCCCAGAAGGAGGGATGAGCAGTTCTTC,CASSPRRRDEQFF
few,TRBV18,-,TRBJ2-2,TGTGCCAGCTCGATAAAACACGACACCGGGGAGCTGTTTTTT,CASSIKHDTGELFF
many,TRBV5-1,-,TRBJ1-2,TGCGCCAGCAGCTTTGGCACAGAGTATGGCTACACCTTC,CASSFGTEYGYTF
many,TRBV20-1,TRBD2,TRBJ2-1,TGCAGTGCCCCGAGGGGCAGCGGGGGAACCAATGAGCAGTTCTTC,CSAPRGSGGTNEQFF
many,TRBV10-3,TRBD2,TRBJ2-5,TGTGCCATCAGCTCTAGCGGGGTTGAGACCCAGTACTTC,CAISSSGVETQYF
many,TRBV28,-,TRBJ1-1,TGTGCCAGCAGTTTCCGAACAACGAACACTGAAGCTTTCTTT,CASSFRTTNTEAFF
-,TRBV11-2,-,TRBJ2-7,TGTGCCAGCAGTCTATGGGGATCCTACGAGCAGTACTTC,CASSLWGSYEQYF
many,TRBV3-1,-,TRBJ1-1,TGTGCCAGCAGCCAAGATTTGCACAGCCTGAACACTGAAGCTTTCTTT,CASSQDLHSLNTEAFF
few,TRBV5-5,-,TRBJ2-2,TGTGCCAGCAGCCCGGAGATAGGGAAGAACACCGGGGAGCTGTTTTTT,CASSPEIGKNTGELFF
-,TRBV5-1,-,TRBJ2-5,TGCGCCAGCAGTGATCTAAGGCAAGAGACCCAGTACTTC,CASSDLRQETQYF
many,TRBV7-2,-,TRBJ2-7,TGTGCCAGCAGCTGGCAGACAGTCGGGTTCTACGAGCAGTACTTC,CASSWQTVGFYEQYF
many,TRBV6-5,TRBD1,TRBJ2-2,TGTGCCAGCGACAGGGGATCGAACACCGGGGAGCTGTTTTTT,CASDRGSNTGELFF
many,TRBV12-3/TRBV12-4,TRBD2,TRBJ2-1,TGTGCCAGCATTCAAGCGGGGGGCCCATTCAATGAGCAGTTCTTC,CASIQAGGPFNEQFF
many,TRBV20-1,-,TRBJ2-2,TGCAGTGCTCGTAAGAACACCGGGGAGCTGTTTTTT,CSARKNTGELFF